This TCR beta chain emerged from a study of cytomegalovirus exposure and HLA in healthy donors. PCR involved 60 Vbeta and 13 Jbeta primers. Repertoires were generated with immunoSEQ multiplex PCR, while TCRdb's copy carries only in-frame clones and drops some. The sample holds about 160,000 clones, approximately 80% seen once. CDR3 size: 15 residues. V dropped 2 bases and J dropped 8 bases, with 18 bases sitting between them. Germline V lookup: CDR1 LGHNA, CDR2 YSLEER. Overall study results and limits: Researchers reported that a few CMV-associated chains were confirmed in vitro as CMV antigen-specific.

Note on this clone: Its antigen remains unknown.

This chain links TRBV4-3 with TRBJ1-2; no clear D gene. The receptor was isolated from a man in his fifties or sixties in good health and CMV-seropositive. The specimen was PBMCs. CDR3: CASSQSSSPTEGYTF. CDR3 in DNA: TGCGCCAGCAGCCAATCTAGCAGCCCGACTGAGGGCTACACCTTC.